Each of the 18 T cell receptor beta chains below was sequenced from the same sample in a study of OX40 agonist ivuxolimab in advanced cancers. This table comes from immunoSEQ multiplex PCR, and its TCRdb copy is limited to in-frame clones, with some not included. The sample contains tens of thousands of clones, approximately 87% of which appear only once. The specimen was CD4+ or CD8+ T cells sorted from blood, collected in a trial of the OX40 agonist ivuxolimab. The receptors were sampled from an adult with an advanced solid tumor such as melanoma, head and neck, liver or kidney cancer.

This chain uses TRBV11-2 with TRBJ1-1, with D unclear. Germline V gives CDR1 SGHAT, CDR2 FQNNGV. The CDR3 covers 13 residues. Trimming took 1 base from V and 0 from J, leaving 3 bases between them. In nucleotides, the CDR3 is TGTGCCAGCAGCTTAGGGGTGAACACTGAAGCTTTCTTT. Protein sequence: CASSLGVNTEAFF.

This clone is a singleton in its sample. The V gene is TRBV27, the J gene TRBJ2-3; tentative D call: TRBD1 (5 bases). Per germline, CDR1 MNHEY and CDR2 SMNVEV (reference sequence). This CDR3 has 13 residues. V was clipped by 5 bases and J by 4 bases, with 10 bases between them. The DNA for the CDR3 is TGTGCCAGCAGTCCAAGGGGCGCAGATACGCAGTATTTT. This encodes CASSPRGADTQYF.

CDR3: CASSQGQAEGWQFF. CDR3 bases: TGCGCCAGCAGTCAGGGACAGGCGGAAGGATGGCAGTTCTTC. The rearrangement uses TRBV10-1 and TRBJ2-1; 8 bases align to TRBD1. V lost 5 bases and J lost 12; bases outside the gene matches: 12. CDR1 is WNHNN and CDR2 is SYGVQD in the germline V gene (reference sequence). This CDR3 is 14 amino acids long.

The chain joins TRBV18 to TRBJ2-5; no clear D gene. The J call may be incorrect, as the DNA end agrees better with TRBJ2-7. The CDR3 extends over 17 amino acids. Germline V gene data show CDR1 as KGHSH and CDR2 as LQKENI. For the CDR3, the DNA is TGTGCCAGCTCACCTCGAAGAAGATTGACCCTTACCTACGAGCAGTACTTC. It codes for CASSPRRRLTLTYEQYF.

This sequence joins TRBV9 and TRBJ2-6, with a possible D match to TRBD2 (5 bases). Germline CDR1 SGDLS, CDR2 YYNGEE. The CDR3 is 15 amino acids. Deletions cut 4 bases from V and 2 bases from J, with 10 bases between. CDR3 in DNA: TGTGCCAGCAGCCTACTGGGAGCTGGGGCCAACGTCCTGACTTTC. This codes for CASSLLGAGANVLTF.

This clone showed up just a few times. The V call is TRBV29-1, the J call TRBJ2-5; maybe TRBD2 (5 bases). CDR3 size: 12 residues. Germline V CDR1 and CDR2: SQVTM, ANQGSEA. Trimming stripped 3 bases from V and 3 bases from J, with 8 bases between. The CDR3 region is CSVDQRKETQYF. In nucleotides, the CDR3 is TGCAGCGTTGACCAGCGGAAAGAGACCCAGTACTTC. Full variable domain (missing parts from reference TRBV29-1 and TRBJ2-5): SAVISQKPSRDICQRGTSLTIQCQVDSQVTMMFWYRQQPGQSLTLIATANQGSEATYESGFVIDKFPISRPNLTFSTLTVSNMSPEDSSIYLCSVDQRKETQYFGPGTRLLVL.

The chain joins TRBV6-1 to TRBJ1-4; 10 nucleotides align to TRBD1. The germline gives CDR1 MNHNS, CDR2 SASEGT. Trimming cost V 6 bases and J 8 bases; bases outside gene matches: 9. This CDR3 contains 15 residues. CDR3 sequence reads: CASSTPGQGREKLFF. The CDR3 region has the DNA TGTGCCAGCAGCACGCCGGGACAGGGGCGGGAAAAACTGTTTTTT.

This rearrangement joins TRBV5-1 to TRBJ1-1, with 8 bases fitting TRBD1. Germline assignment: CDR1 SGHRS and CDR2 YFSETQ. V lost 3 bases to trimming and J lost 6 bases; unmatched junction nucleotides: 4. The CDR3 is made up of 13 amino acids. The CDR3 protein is CASSSGGTPEAFF. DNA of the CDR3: TGCGCCAGCAGCTCAGGGGGCACCCCTGAAGCTTTCTTT. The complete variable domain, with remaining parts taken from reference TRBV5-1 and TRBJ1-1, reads KAGVTQTPRYLIKTRGQQVTLSCSPISGHRSVSWYQQTPGQGLQFLFEYFSETQRNKGNFPGRFSGRQFSNSRSEMNVSTLELGDSALYLCASSSGGTPEAFFGQGTRLTVV.

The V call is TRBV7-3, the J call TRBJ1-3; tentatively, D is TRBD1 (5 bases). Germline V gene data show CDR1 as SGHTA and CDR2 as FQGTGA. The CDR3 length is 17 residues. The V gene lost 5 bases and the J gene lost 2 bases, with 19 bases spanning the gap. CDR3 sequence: CASSGGAVGSPGNTIYF. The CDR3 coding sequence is TGTGCCAGCAGCGGAGGGGCTGTAGGGTCACCTGGAAACACCATATATTTT.

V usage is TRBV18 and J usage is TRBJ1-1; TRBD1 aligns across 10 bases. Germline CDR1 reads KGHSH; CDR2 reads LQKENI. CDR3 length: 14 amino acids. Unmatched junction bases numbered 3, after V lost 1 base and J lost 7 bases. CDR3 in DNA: TGTGCCAGCTCACCACTGGGGACAGGGGATGAAGCTTTCTTT. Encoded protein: CASSPLGTGDEAFF.

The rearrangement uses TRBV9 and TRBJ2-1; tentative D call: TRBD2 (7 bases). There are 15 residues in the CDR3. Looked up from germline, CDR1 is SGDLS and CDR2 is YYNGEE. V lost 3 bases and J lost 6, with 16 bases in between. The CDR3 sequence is CASSAGGHFSNEQFF. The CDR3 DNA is TGTGCCAGCAGCGCGGGGGGACATTTTAGCAATGAGCAGTTCTTC.

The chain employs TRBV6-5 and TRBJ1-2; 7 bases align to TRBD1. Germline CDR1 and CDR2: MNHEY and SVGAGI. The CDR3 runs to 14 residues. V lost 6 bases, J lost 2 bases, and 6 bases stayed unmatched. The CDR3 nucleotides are TGTGCCAGCAGCCGAGGGGACAGCAACTATGGCTACACCTTC. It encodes CASSRGDSNYGYTF.

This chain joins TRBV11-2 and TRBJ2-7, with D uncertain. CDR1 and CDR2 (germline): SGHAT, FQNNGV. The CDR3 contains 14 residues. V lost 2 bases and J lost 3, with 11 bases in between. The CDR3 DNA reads TGTGCCAGCAGCTTAAGGCAAAGGGTCTACGAGCAGTACTTC. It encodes CASSLRQRVYEQYF.

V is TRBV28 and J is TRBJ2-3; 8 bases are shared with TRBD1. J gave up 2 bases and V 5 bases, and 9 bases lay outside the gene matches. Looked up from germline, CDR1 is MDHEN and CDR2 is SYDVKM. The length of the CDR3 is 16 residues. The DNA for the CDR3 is TGTGCCAGCAGTGCCCCGACAGGGGATAACACAGATACGCAGTATTTT. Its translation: CASSAPTGDNTDTQYF.

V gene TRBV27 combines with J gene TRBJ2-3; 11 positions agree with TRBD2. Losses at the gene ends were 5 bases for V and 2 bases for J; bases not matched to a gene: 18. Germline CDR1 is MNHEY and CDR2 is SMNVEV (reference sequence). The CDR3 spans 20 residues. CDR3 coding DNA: TGTGCCAGCAGTCCCCGACGAAGTGGGACTAGCGGAGCTAACACAGATACGCAGTATTTT. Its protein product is CASSPRRSGTSGANTDTQYF.

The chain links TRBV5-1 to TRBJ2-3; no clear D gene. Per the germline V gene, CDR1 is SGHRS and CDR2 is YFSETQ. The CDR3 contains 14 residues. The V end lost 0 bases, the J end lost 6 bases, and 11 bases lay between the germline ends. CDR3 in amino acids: CASSLGAPDDTQYF. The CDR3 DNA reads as TGCGCCAGCAGCTTGGGAGCCCCCGACGATACGCAGTATTTT.

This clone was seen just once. The CDR3, as DNA: TGTGCCAGCAGCTCAGGACAGGGGACAGATACGCAGTATTTT. It codes for CASSSGQGTDTQYF. This sequence joins TRBV5-4 and TRBJ2-3, with 9 bases aligning to TRBD1. The CDR3 spans 14 residues. V was clipped by 3 bases and J by 3 bases; unmatched bases: 2. The germline CDR1 and CDR2 sequences are SGHNT and YYREEE (reference sequence).

CDR3 DNA: TGTGCCAGCAGCTATGACAGGGGAGGAGAGCAGTTCTTC. The encoded protein is CASSYDRGGEQFF. This chain connects TRBV11-3 to TRBJ2-1; 8 bases are a match to TRBD1. Germline values: CDR1 SGHNT, CDR2 YENEEA. The V and J ends lost 4 bases and 10 bases, in that order; junction bases with no gene match: 6. The CDR3 runs to 13 residues.